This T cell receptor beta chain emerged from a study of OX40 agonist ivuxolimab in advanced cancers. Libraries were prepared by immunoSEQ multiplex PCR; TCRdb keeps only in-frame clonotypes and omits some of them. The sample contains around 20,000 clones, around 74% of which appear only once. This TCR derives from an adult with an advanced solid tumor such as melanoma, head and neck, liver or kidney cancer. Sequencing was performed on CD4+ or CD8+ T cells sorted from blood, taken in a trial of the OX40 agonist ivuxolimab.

CDR3 residues: CASSDPLTRALAKNIQYF. The CDR3 region has the DNA TGTGCCAGCAGTGACCCCCTCACCCGGGCCTTAGCCAAAAACATTCAGTACTTC. The rearrangement uses TRBV6-4 and TRBJ2-4, with no clear D. The CDR3 runs 18 residues. V was trimmed by 2 bases and J by 0 bases, leaving 17 bases between them. CDR1 is MRHNA, CDR2 SNTAGT, per germline.